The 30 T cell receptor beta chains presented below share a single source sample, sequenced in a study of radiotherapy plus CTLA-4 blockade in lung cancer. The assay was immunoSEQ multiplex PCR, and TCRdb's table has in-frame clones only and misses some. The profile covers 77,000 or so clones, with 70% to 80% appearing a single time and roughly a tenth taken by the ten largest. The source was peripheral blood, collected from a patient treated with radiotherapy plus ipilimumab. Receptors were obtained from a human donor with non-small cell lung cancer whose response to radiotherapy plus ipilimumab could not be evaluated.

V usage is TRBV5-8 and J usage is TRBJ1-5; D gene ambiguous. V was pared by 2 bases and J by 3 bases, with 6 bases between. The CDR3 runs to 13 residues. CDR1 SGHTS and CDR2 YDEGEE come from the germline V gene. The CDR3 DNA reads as TGTGCCAGCAGCTTTAGTGTCAATCAGCCCCAGCATTTT. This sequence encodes CASSFSVNQPQHF.

CDR3 in DNA: TGTGCCAGCAGGGACGACAGGGGGCATGAAAAACTGTTTTTT. Translating gives CASRDDRGHEKLFF. This chain links TRBV6-4 with TRBJ1-4; 10 nucleotides align to TRBD1. Germline CDR1 MRHNA, CDR2 SNTAGT. J gave up 6 bases and V 6 bases, and 4 bases lay outside the gene matches. The CDR3 loop spans 14 amino acids.

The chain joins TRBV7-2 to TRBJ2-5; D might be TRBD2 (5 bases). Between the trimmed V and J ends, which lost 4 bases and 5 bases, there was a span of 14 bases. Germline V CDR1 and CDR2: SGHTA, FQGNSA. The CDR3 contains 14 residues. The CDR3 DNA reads TGTGCCAGCAGCTCGGGTTACAGCGGTGAGACCCAGTACTTC. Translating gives CASSSGYSGETQYF.

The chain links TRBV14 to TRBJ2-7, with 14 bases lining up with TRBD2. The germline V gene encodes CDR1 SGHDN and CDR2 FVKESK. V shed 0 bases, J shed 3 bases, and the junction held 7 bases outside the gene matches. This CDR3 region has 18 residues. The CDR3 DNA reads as TGTGCCAGCAGCCAAGATCAGTCGGGACTAGCGGGAGTCTACGAGCAGTACTTC. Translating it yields CASSQDQSGLAGVYEQYF.

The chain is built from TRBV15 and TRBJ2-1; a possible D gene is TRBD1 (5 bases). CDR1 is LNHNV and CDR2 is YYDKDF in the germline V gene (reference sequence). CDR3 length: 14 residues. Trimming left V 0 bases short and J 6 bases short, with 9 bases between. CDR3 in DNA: TGTGCCACCAGCAGAGATACAGGATTCAATGAGCAGTTCTTC. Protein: CATSRDTGFNEQFF. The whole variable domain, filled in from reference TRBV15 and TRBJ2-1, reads DAMVIQNPRYQVTQFGKPVTLSCSQTLNHNVMYWYQQKSSQAPKLLFHYYDKDFNNEADTPDNFQSRRPNTSFCFLDIRSPGLGDTAMYLCATSRDTGFNEQFFGPGTRLTVL.

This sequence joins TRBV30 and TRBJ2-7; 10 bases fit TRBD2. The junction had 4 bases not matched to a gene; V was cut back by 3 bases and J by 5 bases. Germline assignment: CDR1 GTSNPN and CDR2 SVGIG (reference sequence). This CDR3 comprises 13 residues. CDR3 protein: CAWSAGTSDEQYF. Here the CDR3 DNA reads TGTGCCTGGAGCGCCGGGACTAGCGACGAGCAGTACTTC.

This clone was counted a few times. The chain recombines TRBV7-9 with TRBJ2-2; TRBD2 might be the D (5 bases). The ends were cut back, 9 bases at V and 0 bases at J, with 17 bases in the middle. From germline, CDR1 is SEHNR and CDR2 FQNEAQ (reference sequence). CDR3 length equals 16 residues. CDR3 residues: CASERVRASNTGELFF. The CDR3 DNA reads TGTGCCAGTGAACGCGTGCGGGCCTCGAACACCGGGGAGCTGTTTTTT.

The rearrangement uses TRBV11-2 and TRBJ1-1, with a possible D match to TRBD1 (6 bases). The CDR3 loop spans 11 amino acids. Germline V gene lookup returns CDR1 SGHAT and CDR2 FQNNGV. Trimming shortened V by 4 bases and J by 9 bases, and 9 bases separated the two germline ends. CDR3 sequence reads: CASSSTGKAFF. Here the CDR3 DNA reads TGTGCCAGCAGCTCAACAGGGAAAGCTTTCTTT.

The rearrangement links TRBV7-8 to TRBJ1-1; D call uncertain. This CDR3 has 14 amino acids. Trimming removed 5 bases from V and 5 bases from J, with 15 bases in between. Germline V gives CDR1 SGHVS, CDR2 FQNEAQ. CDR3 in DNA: TGTGCCAGCAGCCCAACGGCGGTTTATACTGAAGCTTTCTTT. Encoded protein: CASSPTAVYTEAFF.

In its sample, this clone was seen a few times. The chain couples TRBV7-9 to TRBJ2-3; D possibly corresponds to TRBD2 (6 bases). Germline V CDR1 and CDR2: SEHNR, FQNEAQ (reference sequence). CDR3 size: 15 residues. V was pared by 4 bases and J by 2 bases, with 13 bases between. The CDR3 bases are TGTGCCAGCAGCTCGTATAGGGACTTCACAGATACGCAGTATTTT. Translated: CASSSYRDFTDTQYF.

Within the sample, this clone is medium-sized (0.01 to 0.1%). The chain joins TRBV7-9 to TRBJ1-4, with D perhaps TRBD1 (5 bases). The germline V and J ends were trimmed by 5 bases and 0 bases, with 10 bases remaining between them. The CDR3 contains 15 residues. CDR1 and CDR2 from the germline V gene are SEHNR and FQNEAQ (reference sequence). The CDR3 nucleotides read TGTGCCAGCAGCCCTGCGGGGGCAACTAATGAAAAACTGTTTTTT. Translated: CASSPAGATNEKLFF.

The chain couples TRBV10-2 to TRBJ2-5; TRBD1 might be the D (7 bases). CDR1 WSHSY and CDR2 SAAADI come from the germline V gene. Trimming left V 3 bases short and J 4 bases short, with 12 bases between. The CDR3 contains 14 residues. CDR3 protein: CASSDHRGGETQYF. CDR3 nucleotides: TGCGCCAGCAGTGACCACAGGGGAGGAGAGACCCAGTACTTC.

The CDR3 sequence is CASGLHGNEKLFF. CDR3 nucleotides: TGTGCTAGTGGTTTGCACGGGAACGAAAAACTGTTTTTT. This chain joins TRBV12-5 and TRBJ1-4, with D unclear. Germline CDR1 LGHNT, CDR2 FRNRAP. V lost 2 bases and J 8 bases, leaving 9 bases between the germline ends. This CDR3 has 13 residues.

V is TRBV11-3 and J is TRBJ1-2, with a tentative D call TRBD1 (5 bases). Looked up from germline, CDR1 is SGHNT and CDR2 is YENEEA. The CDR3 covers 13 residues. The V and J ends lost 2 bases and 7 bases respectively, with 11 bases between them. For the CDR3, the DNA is TGTGCCAGCAGCTTATCGTTAGGGGCTGGCTACACCTTC. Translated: CASSLSLGAGYTF.

CDR3 sequence (DNA): TGTGCCAGCAGTGGAACCCCGGGACAGGGGGCTTTACGAAACACCATATATTTT. It codes for CASSGTPGQGALRNTIYF. This sequence joins TRBV25-1 and TRBJ1-3; 12 bases align to TRBD1. Germline V gene lookup returns CDR1 MGHDK and CDR2 SYGVNS. This CDR3 contains 18 residues. Germline trimming cut 4 bases from V and 5 bases from J; bases unmatched to any gene: 12.

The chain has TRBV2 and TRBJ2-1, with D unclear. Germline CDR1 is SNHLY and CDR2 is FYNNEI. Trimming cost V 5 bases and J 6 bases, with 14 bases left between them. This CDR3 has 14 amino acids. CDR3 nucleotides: TGTGCCAGCAGTCTGGGCCCAAGTCGCAATGAGCAGTTCTTC. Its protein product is CASSLGPSRNEQFF. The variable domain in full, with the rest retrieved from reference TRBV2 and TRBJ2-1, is EPEVTQTPSHQVTQMGQEVILRCVPISNHLYFYWYRQILGQKVEFLVSFYNNEISEKSEIFDDQFSVERPDGSNFTLKIRSTKLEDSAMYFCASSLGPSRNEQFFGPGTRLTVL.

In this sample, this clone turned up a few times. CDR3 sequence reads: CASSDPAGVYNEQFF. The CDR3, as DNA: TGCGCCAGCAGTGATCCAGCGGGAGTTTACAATGAGCAGTTCTTC. The chain links TRBV10-1 to TRBJ2-1, with TRBD2 matching 8 bases. J was trimmed by 4 bases and V by 3 bases; bases with no gene match: 5. The V gene's germline CDR1 is WNHNN and CDR2 SYGVQD (reference sequence). CDR3 length: 15 amino acids.

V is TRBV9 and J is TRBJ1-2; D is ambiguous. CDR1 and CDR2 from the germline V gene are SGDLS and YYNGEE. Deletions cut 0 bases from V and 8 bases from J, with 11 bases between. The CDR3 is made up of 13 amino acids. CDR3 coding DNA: TGTGCCAGCAGCGTAGGAGGTAGTTCCGGCTACACCTTC. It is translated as CASSVGGSSGYTF.

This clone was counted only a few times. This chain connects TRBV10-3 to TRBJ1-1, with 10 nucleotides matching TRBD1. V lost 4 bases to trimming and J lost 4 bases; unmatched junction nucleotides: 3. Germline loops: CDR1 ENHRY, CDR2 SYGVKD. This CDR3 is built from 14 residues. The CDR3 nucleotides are TGTGCCATCAGTGCGGACAGGGGGTCCACTGAAGCTTTCTTT. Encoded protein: CAISADRGSTEAFF.

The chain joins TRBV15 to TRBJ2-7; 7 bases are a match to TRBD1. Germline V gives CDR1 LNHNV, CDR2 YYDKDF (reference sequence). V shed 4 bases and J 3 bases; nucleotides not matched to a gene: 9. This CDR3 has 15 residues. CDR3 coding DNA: TGTGCCACCAGCAACGGAGACAGGGTAGTCTACGAGCAGTACTTC. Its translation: CATSNGDRVVYEQYF. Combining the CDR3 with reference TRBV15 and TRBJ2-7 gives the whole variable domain DAMVIQNPRYQVTQFGKPVTLSCSQTLNHNVMYWYQQKSSQAPKLLFHYYDKDFNNEADTPDNFQSRRPNTSFCFLDIRSPGLGDTAMYLCATSNGDRVVYEQYFGPGTRLTVT.

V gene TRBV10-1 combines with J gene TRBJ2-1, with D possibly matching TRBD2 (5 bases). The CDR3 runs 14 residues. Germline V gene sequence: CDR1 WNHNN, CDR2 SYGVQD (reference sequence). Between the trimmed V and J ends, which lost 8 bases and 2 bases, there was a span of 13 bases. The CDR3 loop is CASSVGVAYNEQFF. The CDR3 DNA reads TGCGCCAGCTCGGTGGGAGTCGCCTACAATGAGCAGTTCTTC.

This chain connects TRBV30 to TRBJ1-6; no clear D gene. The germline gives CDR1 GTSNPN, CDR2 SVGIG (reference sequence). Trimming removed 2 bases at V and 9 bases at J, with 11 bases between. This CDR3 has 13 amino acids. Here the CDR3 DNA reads TGTGCCTGGAGTTACAGCACAACTTCACCCCTCCACTTT. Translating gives CAWSYSTTSPLHF. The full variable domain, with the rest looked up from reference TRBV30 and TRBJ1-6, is SQTIHQWPATLVQPVGSPLSLECTVEGTSNPNLYWYRQAAGRGLQLLFYSVGIGQISSEVPQNLSASRPQDRQFILSSKKLLLSDSGFYLCAWSYSTTSPLHFGNGTRLTVT.

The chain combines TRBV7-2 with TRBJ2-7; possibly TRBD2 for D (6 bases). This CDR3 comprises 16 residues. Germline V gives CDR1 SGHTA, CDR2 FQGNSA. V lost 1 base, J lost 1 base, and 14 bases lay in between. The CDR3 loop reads CASSLGGGGSSYEQYF. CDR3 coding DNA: TGTGCCAGCAGCTTAGGGGGTGGGGGGTCTTCCTACGAGCAGTACTTC.

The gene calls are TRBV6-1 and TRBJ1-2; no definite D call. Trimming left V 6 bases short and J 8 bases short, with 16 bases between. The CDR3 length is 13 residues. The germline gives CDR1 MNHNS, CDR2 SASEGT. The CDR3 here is CASRSASGGGYTF. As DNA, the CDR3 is TGTGCCAGCAGGTCTGCCTCCGGAGGAGGCTACACCTTC.

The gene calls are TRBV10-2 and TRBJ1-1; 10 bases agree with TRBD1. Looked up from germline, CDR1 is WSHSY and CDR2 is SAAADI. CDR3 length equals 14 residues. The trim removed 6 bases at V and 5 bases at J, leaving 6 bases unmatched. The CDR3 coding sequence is TGCGCCAGCAGCGTGACAGGGGGCTTAACTGAAGCTTTCTTT. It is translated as CASSVTGGLTEAFF.

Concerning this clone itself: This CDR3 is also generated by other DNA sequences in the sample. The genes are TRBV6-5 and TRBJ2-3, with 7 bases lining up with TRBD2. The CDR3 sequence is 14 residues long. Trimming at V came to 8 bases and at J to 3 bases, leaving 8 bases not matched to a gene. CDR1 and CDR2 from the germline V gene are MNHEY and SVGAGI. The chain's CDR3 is CASRSGLGTDTQYF. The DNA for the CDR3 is TGTGCCAGCCGAAGCGGACTAGGTACAGATACGCAGTATTTT.

CDR3 nucleotide sequence: TGTGCCAGCAGCTTAGCGCGGGACAATGAGCAGTTCTTC. Its translation is CASSLARDNEQFF. V gene TRBV7-2 combines with J gene TRBJ2-1, with a possible D match to TRBD2 (5 bases). V lost 0 bases and J 5 bases, leaving 5 bases between the germline ends. Germline values: CDR1 SGHTA, CDR2 FQGNSA. The length of the CDR3 is 13 residues. Full variable domain (remainder filled in from reference TRBV7-2 and TRBJ2-1): GAGVSQSPSNKVTEKGKDVELRCDPISGHTALYWYRQSLGQGLEFLIYFQGNSAPDKSGLPSDRFSAERTGGSVSTLTIQRTQQEDSAVYLCASSLARDNEQFFGPGTRLTVL.

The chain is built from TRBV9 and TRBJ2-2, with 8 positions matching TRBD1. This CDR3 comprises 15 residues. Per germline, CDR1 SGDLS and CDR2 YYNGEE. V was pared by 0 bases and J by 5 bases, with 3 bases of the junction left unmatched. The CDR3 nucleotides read TGTGCCAGCAGCGTAGTGGACAGGGTTACCGGGGAGCTGTTTTTT. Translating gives CASSVVDRVTGELFF.

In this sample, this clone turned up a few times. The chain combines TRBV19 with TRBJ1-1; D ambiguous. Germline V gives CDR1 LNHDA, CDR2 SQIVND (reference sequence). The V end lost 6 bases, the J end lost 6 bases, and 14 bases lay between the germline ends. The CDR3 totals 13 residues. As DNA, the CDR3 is TGTGCCAGTAGCCATGGAGTCGGGGCTGAAGCTTTCTTT. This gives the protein CASSHGVGAEAFF.

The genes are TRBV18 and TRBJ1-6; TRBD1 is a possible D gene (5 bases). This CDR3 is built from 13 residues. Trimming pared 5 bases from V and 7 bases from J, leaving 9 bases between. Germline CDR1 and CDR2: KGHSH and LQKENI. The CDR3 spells CASSIGQNSPLHF. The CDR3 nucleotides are TGTGCCAGCTCAATTGGACAAAATTCACCCCTCCACTTT.